The clone carrying this T cell receptor beta chain was observed once. This specimen belongs to a study of CD8 T cells in Susac syndrome. The authors reverse transcribed about 0.5 to 1 ug RNA with random hexamers. TCRdb processed the immunoSEQ multiplex PCR reads anew with MiXCR; each CDR3 protein has one entry. The sample lists roughly 120,000 distinct CDR3 sequences; approximately 93% were seen once. Trimming cost V 0 bases and J 10 bases; bases outside gene matches: 7. The CDR3 is made up of 14 amino acids. CDR1 LGHDT and CDR2 YNNKEL come from the germline V gene (reference sequence). The chain couples TRBV3-1 to TRBJ2-7; 9 nucleotides agree with TRBD2. The TCR comes from a human donor with multiple sclerosis. Source material: CD4+ T cells from PBMCs. The CDR3 DNA sequence: TGTGCCAGCAGCCAAGAGGCTAGCGGGGTTGAACAGTACTTC. Its translation is CASSQEASGVEQYF.